This TCR beta chain was documented in a study of blood T cell repertoires in COVID-19. Study context: Sources were T cells, B-cell-depleted T cells, or PBMCs; the material itself was cDNA or gDNA.

The assay was immunoSEQ multiplex PCR, and TCRdb's table has in-frame clones only and misses some. Counted here are about 280,000 clones, around 90% occurring once; the ten biggest clones make up about 1.7%. The CDR3 is made up of 15 amino acids. Looked up from germline, CDR1 is SGHTA and CDR2 is FQGNSA. V lost 5 bases, J lost 0 bases, and 11 bases lay in between. This clonotype was sampled from a woman younger than 35 with acute COVID-19. Material: PBMCs or T cells enriched from blood (not recorded which). The chain links TRBV7-2 to TRBJ2-1, with a tentative D call TRBD2 (6 bases). The CDR3 DNA reads as TGTGCCAGCAGCCCGCGGGGTAGCTCCTACAATGAGCAGTTCTTC. The encoded protein is CASSPRGSSYNEQFF.